These T cell receptor beta chains were read from a single sample in a study of blood T cell repertoires in COVID-19. Libraries were prepared by immunoSEQ multiplex PCR; TCRdb keeps only in-frame clonotypes and omits some of them. Of under 150,000 clones listed, more than 75% are singletons. The sequenced sample consisted of peripheral blood. Receptor source: a woman in her thirties or forties with acute or convalescent COVID-19. Both conserved end residues are part of each CDR3. Each record gives: J gene, V gene, CDR3 length, D gene, CDR3 protein, CDR3 DNA. D genes are given only for firm matches.

>TRBJ2-3|TRBV19|14|TRBD2
CASRLAGSTDTQYF
TGTGCCAGTAGGCTAGCGGGGAGCACAGATACGCAGTATTTT
>TRBJ1-2|TRBV29-1|13|-
CSVALPGNYGYTF
TGCAGCGTTGCGCTGCCGGGTAATTATGGCTACACCTTC
>TRBJ2-7|TRBV2|13|TRBD1
CASAGTGSYEQYF
TGTGCCAGTGCCGGGACAGGGTCCTACGAGCAGTACTTC
>TRBJ2-1|TRBV12-3/TRBV12-4|12|-
CASTPIGHEQFF
TGTGCCAGCACGCCCATCGGTCATGAGCAGTTCTTC
>TRBJ1-3|TRBV7-8|16|TRBD1
CASSLSTGGTGNTIYF
TGTGCCAGCAGCTTGTCGACAGGGGGCACTGGAAACACCATATATTTT
>TRBJ1-2|TRBV28|13|-
CASSLVKAFGYTF
TGTGCCAGCAGCCTAGTAAAGGCCTTTGGCTACACCTTC
>TRBJ1-4|TRBV27|15|TRBD1
CASSPYRGVGEKLFF
TGTGCCAGCAGCCCATACAGGGGCGTGGGTGAAAAACTGTTTTTT
>TRBJ2-2|TRBV6-2/TRBV6-3|17|TRBD1
CASSSWNEGANTGELFF
TGTGCCAGCAGTTCCTGGAACGAGGGGGCTAACACCGGGGAGCTGTTTTTT
>TRBJ2-3|TRBV6-4|13|-
CASPSEGPDTQYF
TGTGCCAGCCCTAGCGAAGGACCAGATACGCAGTATTTT
>TRBJ1-2|TRBV5-1|16|TRBD1
CASSSGWDREKKGYTF
TGCGCCAGCAGCTCGGGATGGGACAGGGAAAAGAAAGGCTACACCTTC
>TRBJ1-2|TRBV4-2|15|TRBD1
CASSHPRQGQNGYTF
TGTGCCAGCAGCCACCCTAGACAGGGGCAAAATGGCTACACCTTC
>TRBJ1-4|TRBV2|14|-
CASSESRRGEKLFF
TGTGCCAGCAGTGAATCGAGACGGGGTGAAAAACTGTTTTTT
>TRBJ1-2|TRBV5-1|13|TRBD1
CASRGTANYGYTF
TGCGCCAGCAGAGGGACAGCTAACTATGGCTACACCTTC
>TRBJ1-5|TRBV3-1/TRBV3-2|14|TRBD1
CASSRTGGNQPQHF
TGTGCCAGCAGCCGCACAGGGGGCAATCAGCCCCAGCATTTT
>TRBJ1-6|TRBV3-1/TRBV3-2|14|-
CASSPRLDNSPLHF
TGTGCCAGCAGCCCCAGACTGGATAATTCACCCCTCCACTTT
>TRBJ1-5|TRBV6-6|15|-
CASSDPDRVNQSQHF
TGTGCCAGCAGTGACCCCGACAGAGTAAATCAGTCCCAGCATTTT
>TRBJ2-5|TRBV9|18|TRBD2
CASSVTPGTSGSQETQYF
TGTGCCAGCAGCGTAACCCCCGGGACTAGCGGGTCCCAAGAGACCCAGTACTTC
>TRBJ1-3|TRBV11-2|12|-
CASSLVASLIYF
TGTGCCAGCAGCTTAGTGGCAAGTTTAATATATTTT
>TRBJ2-1|TRBV7-3|15|TRBD1
CASNPTGGSYNEQFF
TGTGCCAGCAACCCGACAGGGGGCTCCTACAATGAGCAGTTCTTC
>TRBJ2-1|TRBV7-2|18|-
CASSLVFSGPGRHNEQFF
TGTGCCAGCAGCTTAGTTTTTTCCGGTCCAGGCAGACACAATGAGCAGTTCTTC
>TRBJ1-5|TRBV19|17|-
CASSRDARQASNQPQHF
TGTGCCAGTAGTAGGGATGCTCGACAGGCAAGCAATCAGCCCCAGCATTTT
>TRBJ1-1|TRBV5-1|15|TRBD1
CASSWGDRGNTEAFF
TGCGCCAGCAGCTGGGGGGACAGGGGGAACACTGAAGCTTTCTTT
>TRBJ1-5|TRBV19|14|-
CASSTGKKNQPQHF
TGTGCCAGTAGTACAGGGAAAAAGAATCAGCCCCAGCATTTT
>TRBJ1-1|TRBV5-5|14|-
CASSSTGMNTEAFF
TGTGCCAGCAGCTCAACAGGTATGAACACTGAAGCTTTCTTT
>TRBJ2-2|TRBV19|14|-
CASRLQGTTGELFF
TGTGCCAGTAGACTACAGGGAACCACCGGGGAGCTGTTTTTT
>TRBJ2-1|TRBV5-4|14|-
CASILGGPNNEQFF
TGTGCCAGCATACTGGGGGGTCCCAACAATGAGCAGTTCTTC
>TRBJ1-6|TRBV14|14|TRBD1
CASSGTGGSSPLHF
TGTGCCAGCAGTGGGACAGGGGGTTCCTCACCCCTCCACTTT
>TRBJ2-7|TRBV2|10|-
CASSPGGPYF
TGTGCCAGCAGTCCCGGGGGACCGTACTTC
>TRBJ2-3|TRBV5-6|15|TRBD2
CASSLTSGRTDTQYF
TGTGCCAGCAGCTTAACTAGCGGGCGCACAGATACGCAGTATTTT
>TRBJ2-1|TRBV5-1|12|-
CASQDSPDEQFF
TGCGCCAGTCAGGACTCTCCCGATGAGCAGTTCTTC
>TRBJ1-2|TRBV6-5|13|TRBD1
CASRLTGTGGYTF
TGTGCCAGCAGGCTGACAGGGACGGGAGGCTACACCTTC
>TRBJ2-1|TRBV5-1|12|-
CASSLASTEQFF
TGCGCCAGCAGCTTGGCGTCCACAGAGCAGTTCTTC
>TRBJ2-1|TRBV5-4|12|-
CASSQTYNEQFF
TGTGCCAGCAGCCAAACTTACAATGAGCAGTTCTTC
>TRBJ1-2|TRBV5-1|15|TRBD1
CASSLHPTGGGGYTF
TGCGCCAGCAGCTTGCACCCTACAGGGGGAGGGGGCTACACCTTC
>TRBJ2-7|TRBV6-5|13|TRBD1
CASRVMTGGEQYF
TGTGCCAGCAGAGTTATGACAGGGGGCGAGCAGTACTTC